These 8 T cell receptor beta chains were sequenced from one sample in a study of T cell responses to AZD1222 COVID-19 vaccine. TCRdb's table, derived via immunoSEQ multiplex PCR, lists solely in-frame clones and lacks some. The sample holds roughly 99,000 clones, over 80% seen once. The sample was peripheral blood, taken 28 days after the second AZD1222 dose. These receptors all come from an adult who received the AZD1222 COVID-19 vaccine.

The CDR3 coding sequence is TGTGCCAGTAGTATTCAAGGTCAGCTCTACGAGCAGTACTTC. Translated: CASSIQGQLYEQYF. The genes are TRBV19 and TRBJ2-7; D remains ambiguous. Germline V gives CDR1 LNHDA, CDR2 SQIVND (reference sequence). CDR3 length equals 14 residues. The germline V and J ends were trimmed by 3 bases and 3 bases, with 12 bases remaining between them.

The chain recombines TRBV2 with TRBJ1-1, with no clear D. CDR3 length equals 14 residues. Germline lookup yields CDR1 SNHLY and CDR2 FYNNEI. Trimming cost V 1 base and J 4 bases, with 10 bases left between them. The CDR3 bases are TGTGCCAGCAGTGAAGGTTGGGCTACCACTGAAGCTTTCTTT. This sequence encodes CASSEGWATTEAFF.

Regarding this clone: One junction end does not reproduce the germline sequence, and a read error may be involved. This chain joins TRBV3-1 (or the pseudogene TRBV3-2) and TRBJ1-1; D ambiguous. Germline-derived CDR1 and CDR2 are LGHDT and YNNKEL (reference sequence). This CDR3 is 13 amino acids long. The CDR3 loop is CASSQGIRAGKGF. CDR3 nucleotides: TGTGCCAGCAGCCAAGGAATCCGGGCAGGAAAGGGATTT.

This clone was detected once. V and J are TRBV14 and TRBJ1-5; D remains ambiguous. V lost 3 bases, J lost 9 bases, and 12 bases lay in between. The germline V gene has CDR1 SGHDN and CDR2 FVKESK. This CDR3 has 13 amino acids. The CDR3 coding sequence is TGTGCCAGCAGCCAGGGAACGTTTCGGCCCCAGCATTTT. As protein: CASSQGTFRPQHF.

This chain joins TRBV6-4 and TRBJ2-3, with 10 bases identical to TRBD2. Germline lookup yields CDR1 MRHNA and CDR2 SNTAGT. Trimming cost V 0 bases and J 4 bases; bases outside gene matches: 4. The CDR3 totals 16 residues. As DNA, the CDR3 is TGTGCCAGCAGTGACTCGAGCGGGGGGGCGGCAGATACGCAGTATTTT. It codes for CASSDSSGGAADTQYF.

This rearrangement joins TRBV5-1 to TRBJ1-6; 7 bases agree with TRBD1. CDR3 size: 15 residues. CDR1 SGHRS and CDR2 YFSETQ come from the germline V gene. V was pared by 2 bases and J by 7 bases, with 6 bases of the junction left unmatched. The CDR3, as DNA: TGCGCCAGCAGCTTTAACAGGGGTGGCAATTCACCCCTCCACTTT. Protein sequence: CASSFNRGGNSPLHF.

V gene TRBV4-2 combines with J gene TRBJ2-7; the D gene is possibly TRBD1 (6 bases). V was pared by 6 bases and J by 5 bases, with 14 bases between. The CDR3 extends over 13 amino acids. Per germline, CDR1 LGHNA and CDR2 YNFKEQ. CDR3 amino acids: CASSKQGSDEQYF. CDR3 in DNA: TGTGCCAGCAGTAAACAGGGATCTGACGAGCAGTACTTC.

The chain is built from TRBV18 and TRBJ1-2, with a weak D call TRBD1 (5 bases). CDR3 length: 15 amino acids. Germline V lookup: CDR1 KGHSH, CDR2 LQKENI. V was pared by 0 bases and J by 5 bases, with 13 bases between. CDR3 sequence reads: CASSPPMGVSYGYTF. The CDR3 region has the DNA TGTGCCAGCTCACCACCCATGGGGGTATCTTATGGCTACACCTTC. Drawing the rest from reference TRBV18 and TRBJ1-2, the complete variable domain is NAGVMQNPRHLVRRRGQEARLRCSPMKGHSHVYWYRQLPEEGLKFMVYLQKENIIDESGMPKERFSAEFPKEGPSILRIQQVVRGDSAAYFCASSPPMGVSYGYTFGSGTRLTVV.